The 11 T cell receptor beta chains listed next were all sequenced from one sample in a study of cytomegalovirus exposure and HLA in healthy donors (dated 2017 in TCRdb). The receptor library was made with the immunoSEQ multiplex PCR assay. For the multiplex PCR, a mixture combining 60 forward primers for TCR Vbeta segments and 13 reverse primers for TCR Jbeta segments was used. TCRdb limited this immuneACCESS table to in-frame rearrangements with V and J called. A share of clones is missing; checked studies link under half to unresolved V genes, and the rest is unexplained. The sample data list under 200,000 clones, and about 80% of these were observed just once. The top ten clonotypes cover approximately 1.6% of the sample. Sequenced input: PBMCs. The source is a girl under 18 in good health and CMV-seropositive.

The J gene is TRBJ1-1, the V gene TRBV19; TRBD1 matches 7 bases. The V and J ends lost 1 base and 3 bases, in that order; junction bases with no gene match: 5. This CDR3 spans 15 amino acids. The germline gives CDR1 LNHDA, CDR2 SQIVND (reference sequence). CDR3 amino acids: CASSIARQGDTEAFF. As DNA, the CDR3 is TGTGCCAGTAGTATAGCTAGGCAGGGGGACACTGAAGCTTTCTTT.

The chain combines TRBV5-6 with TRBJ2-1; tentative D call: TRBD1 (7 bases). The V and J ends lost 3 bases and 0 bases respectively, with 10 bases between them. This CDR3 has 15 amino acids. Germline CDR1 SGHDT, CDR2 YYEEEE. CDR3 DNA sequence: TGTGCCAGCAGCTGGAGGGACAGCTCCTACAATGAGCAGTTCTTC. Residues: CASSWRDSSYNEQFF.

The chain employs TRBV7-9 and TRBJ2-5, with TRBD1 as a possible D gene (6 bases). This CDR3 contains 15 residues. Trimming took off 5 bases at V and 0 bases at J, with 13 bases between the two ends. The germline CDR1 and CDR2 sequences are SEHNR and FQNEAQ (reference sequence). The CDR3 region has the DNA TGTGCCAGCAGCGGTGGACAGTCGTACCAAGAGACCCAGTACTTC. The encoded protein is CASSGGQSYQETQYF.

V is TRBV5-8 and J is TRBJ2-1, with TRBD2 matching 9 bases. Germline lookup yields CDR1 SGHTS and CDR2 YDEGEE. The CDR3 spans 16 residues. V lost 3 bases and J lost 2; bases outside the gene matches: 6. Here the CDR3 DNA reads TGTGCCAGCAGCTCCCAGGCTAGCGGGGCCTACAATGAGCAGTTCTTC. Amino acid sequence: CASSSQASGAYNEQFF.

The chain employs TRBV9 and TRBJ2-3; the match to TRBD2 covers 10 bases. Germline assignment: CDR1 SGDLS and CDR2 YYNGEE. Trimming removed 0 bases from V and 4 bases from J; junction bases left unmatched: 5. The length of the CDR3 is 16 residues. The CDR3 DNA reads as TGTGCCAGCAGCGTAGGGGCTAGCGGGAGTTCAGATACGCAGTATTTT. Protein product: CASSVGASGSSDTQYF.

The J gene is TRBJ2-5, the V gene TRBV13; 8 bases are shared with TRBD1. J lost 2 bases, V lost 6 bases, and 11 bases had no gene match. This CDR3 comprises 16 residues. Germline CDR1 PRHDT, CDR2 FYEKMQ (reference sequence). CDR3 region: CASSSRTGQGQETQYF. CDR3 DNA: TGTGCCAGCAGTTCCCGGACAGGGCAAGGGCAAGAGACCCAGTACTTC.

V is TRBV7-8 and J is TRBJ1-2; 7 bases match TRBD1. The ends lost 4 bases at V and 2 bases at J; junction bases unmatched: 1. The CDR3 extends over 13 amino acids. Germline V gene sequence: CDR1 SGHVS, CDR2 FQNEAQ. CDR3 in DNA: TGTGCCAGCAGCTCGGGACAGAACTATGGCTACACCTTC. Its translation is CASSSGQNYGYTF.

The chain recombines TRBV5-5 with TRBJ2-1; 10 bases agree with TRBD2. CDR1 is SGHKS, CDR2 YYEKEE, per germline (reference sequence). The CDR3 runs to 15 residues. The V segment lost 2 bases and the J segment 4 bases; nucleotides outside the gene matches: 3. Here the CDR3 reads CASSLAGGEYNEQFF. CDR3 coding DNA: TGTGCCAGCAGCTTAGCGGGGGGGGAATACAATGAGCAGTTCTTC.

This chain joins TRBV7-9 and TRBJ2-7; D is ambiguous. This CDR3 is 12 amino acids long. Germline CDR1 and CDR2: SEHNR and FQNEAQ (reference sequence). With 5 bases removed from V and 2 bases from J, the gap between germline ends came to 7 bases. Here the CDR3 reads CASSPSTYEQYF. The CDR3 nucleotides read TGTGCCAGCAGCCCCTCTACCTACGAGCAGTACTTC.

A single count supports this clone. The chain has TRBV6-1 and TRBJ2-7; no definite D call. Germline CDR1 MNHNS, CDR2 SASEGT. This CDR3 has 10 residues. V was pared by 7 bases and J by 2 bases, with 3 bases between. CDR3 in DNA: TGTGCCAGCAACACCTACGAGCAGTACTTC. Translating gives CASNTYEQYF.

Of note for this clone: The germline gene is not matched at one end of the junction; a read error may be the cause. This sequence joins TRBV7-9 and TRBJ1-1, with 9 bases lining up with TRBD1. Germline loops: CDR1 SEHNR, CDR2 FQNEAQ (reference sequence). This CDR3 is 17 amino acids long. The CDR3 bases are TGTTCCAGCAGCTCCGGAACAGGGGGCGGTGCGGTCACTGAAGCTTTCTTT. It is translated as CSSSSGTGGGAVTEAFF.